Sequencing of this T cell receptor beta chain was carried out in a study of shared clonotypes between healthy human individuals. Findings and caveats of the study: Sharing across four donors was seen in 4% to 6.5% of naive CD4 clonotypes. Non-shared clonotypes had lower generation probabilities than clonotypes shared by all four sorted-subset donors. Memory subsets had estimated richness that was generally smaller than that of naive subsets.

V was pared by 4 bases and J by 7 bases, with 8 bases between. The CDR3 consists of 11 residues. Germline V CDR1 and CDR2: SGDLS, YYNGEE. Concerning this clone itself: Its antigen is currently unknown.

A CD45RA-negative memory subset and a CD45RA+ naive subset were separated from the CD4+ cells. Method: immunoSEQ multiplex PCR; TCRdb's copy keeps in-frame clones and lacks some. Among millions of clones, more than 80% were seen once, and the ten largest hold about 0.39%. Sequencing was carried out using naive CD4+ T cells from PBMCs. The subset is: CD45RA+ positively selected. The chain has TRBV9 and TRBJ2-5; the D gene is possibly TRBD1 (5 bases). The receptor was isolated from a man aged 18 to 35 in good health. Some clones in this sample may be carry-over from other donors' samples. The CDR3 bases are TGTGCCAGCAGCTACACAGGGACCCAGTACTTC. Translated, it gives CASSYTGTQYF.